This TCR beta chain is from a study of T cell responses to AZD1222 COVID-19 vaccine. As for the study in general: Investigators merged groups given second doses at roughly 4 or roughly 12 weeks.

General study points: Most donors were white British and more were female, and clonal diversity was possibly underestimated. The repertoires were collected only after the peak T cell response. Seropositive at baseline were only a handful of AZD1222 recipients.

Unmatched junction bases numbered 6, after V lost 3 bases and J lost 3 bases. Germline loops: CDR1 KGHSH, CDR2 LQKENI. CDR3 length: 16 amino acids. Worth noting for this clone: No antigen is known for it.

Assay used: immunoSEQ multiplex PCR; TCRdb lists only in-frame clones, some missing. The sample has tens of thousands of clones, around nine tenths seen once; the top ten hold roughly a fifth. The source was peripheral blood, collected on day 0 of AZD1222 vaccination. This receptor was taken from an adult in good health. The chain uses TRBV18 and TRBJ2-3; 10 bases align to TRBD2. The CDR3 DNA reads TGTGCCAGCTCACCGGGACTAGCGACAGGAACAGATACGCAGTATTTT. It yields the protein CASSPGLATGTDTQYF. The whole variable domain, remainder taken from reference TRBV18 and TRBJ2-3, is NAGVMQNPRHLVRRRGQEARLRCSPMKGHSHVYWYRQLPEEGLKFMVYLQKENIIDESGMPKERFSAEFPKEGPSILRIQQVVRGDSAAYFCASSPGLATGTDTQYFGPGTRLTVL.